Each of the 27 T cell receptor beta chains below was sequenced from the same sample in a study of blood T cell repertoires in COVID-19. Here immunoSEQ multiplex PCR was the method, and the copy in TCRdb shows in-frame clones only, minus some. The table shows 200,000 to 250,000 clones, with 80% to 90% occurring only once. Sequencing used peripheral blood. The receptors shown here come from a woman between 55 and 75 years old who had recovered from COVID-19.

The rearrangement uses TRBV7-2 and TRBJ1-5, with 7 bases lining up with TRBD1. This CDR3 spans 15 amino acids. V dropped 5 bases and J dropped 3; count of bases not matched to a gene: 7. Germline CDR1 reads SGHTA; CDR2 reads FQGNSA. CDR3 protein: CASSRDRAFNQPQHF. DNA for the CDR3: TGTGCCAGCAGCCGGGACAGAGCGTTCAATCAGCCCCAGCATTTT.

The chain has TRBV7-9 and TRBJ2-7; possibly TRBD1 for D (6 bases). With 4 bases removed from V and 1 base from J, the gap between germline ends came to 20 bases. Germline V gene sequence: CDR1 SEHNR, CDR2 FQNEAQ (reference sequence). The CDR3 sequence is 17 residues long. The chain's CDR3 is CASSSGRGGSASYEQYF. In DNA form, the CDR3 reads TGTGCCAGCAGCTCAGGCAGAGGGGGTTCGGCGTCCTACGAGCAGTACTTC.

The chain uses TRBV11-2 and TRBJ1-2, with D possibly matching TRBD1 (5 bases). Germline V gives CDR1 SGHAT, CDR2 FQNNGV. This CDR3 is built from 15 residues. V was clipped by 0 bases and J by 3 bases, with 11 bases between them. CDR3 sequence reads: CASSLDQGLDYGYTF. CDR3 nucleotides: TGTGCCAGCAGCTTAGACCAGGGTTTGGACTATGGCTACACCTTC.

The CDR3 spells CASSQGGRMGNTIYF. CDR3 DNA sequence: TGTGCCAGCAGCCAAGGGGGCAGGATGGGAAACACCATATATTTT. The chain carries TRBV14 and TRBJ1-3; a weak D match, TRBD1 (5 bases). V was pared by 1 base and J by 4 bases, with 11 bases between. The CDR3 loop spans 15 amino acids. The V gene's germline CDR1 is SGHDN and CDR2 FVKESK.

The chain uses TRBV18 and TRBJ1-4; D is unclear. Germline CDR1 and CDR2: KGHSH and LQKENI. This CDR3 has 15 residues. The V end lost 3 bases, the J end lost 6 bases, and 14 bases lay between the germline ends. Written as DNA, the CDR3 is TGTGCCAGCTCACCTTCGGGAGGGTGGGATGAAAAACTGTTTTTT. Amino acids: CASSPSGGWDEKLFF.

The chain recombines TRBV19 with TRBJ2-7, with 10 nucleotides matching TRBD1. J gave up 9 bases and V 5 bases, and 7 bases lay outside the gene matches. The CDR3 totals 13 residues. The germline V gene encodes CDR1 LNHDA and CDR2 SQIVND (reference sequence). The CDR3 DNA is TGTGCCAGTAGTCCCCGGACAGGGGGACGGCAGTACTTC. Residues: CASSPRTGGRQYF.

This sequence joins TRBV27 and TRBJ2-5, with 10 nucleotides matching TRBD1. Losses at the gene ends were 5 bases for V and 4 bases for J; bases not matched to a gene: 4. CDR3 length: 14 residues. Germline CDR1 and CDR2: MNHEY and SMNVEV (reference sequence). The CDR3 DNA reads TGTGCCAGCAGTCCCTGGACAGGGGGAGAGACCCAGTACTTC. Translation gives CASSPWTGGETQYF.

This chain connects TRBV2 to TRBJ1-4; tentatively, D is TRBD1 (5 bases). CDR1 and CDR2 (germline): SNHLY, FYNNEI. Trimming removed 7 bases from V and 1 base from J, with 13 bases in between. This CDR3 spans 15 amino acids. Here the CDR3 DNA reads TGTGCCAGCACGGACGGGGGGGGAACTAATGAAAAACTGTTTTTT. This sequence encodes CASTDGGGTNEKLFF.

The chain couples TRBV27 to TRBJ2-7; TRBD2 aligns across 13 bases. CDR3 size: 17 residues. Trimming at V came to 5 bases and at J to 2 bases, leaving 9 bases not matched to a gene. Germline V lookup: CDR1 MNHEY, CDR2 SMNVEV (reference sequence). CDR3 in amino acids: CASSPRATSGGAYEQYF. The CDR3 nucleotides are TGTGCCAGCAGTCCCAGAGCAACTAGCGGGGGGGCCTACGAGCAGTACTTC.

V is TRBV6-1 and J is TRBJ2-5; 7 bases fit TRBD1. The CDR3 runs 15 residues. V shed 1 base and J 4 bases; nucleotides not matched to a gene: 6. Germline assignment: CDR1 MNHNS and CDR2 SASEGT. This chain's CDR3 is CASSEDPAGGETQYF. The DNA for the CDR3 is TGTGCCAGCAGTGAAGATCCAGCAGGGGGAGAGACCCAGTACTTC.

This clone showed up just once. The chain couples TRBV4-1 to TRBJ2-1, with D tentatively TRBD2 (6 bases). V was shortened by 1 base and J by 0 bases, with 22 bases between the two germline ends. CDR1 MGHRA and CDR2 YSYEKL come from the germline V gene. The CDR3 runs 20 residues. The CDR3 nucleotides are TGCGCCAGCAGCCAAGTTCCCCCCTCTAGCGCCCTGAACTCCTACAATGAGCAGTTCTTC. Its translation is CASSQVPPSSALNSYNEQFF.

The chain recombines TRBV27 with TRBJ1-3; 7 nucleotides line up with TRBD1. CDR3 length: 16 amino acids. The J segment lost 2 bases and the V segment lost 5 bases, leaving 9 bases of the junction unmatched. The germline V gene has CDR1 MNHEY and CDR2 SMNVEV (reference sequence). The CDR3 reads CASSPFRGSAGNTIYF. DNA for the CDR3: TGTGCCAGCAGTCCCTTCAGGGGGTCGGCTGGAAACACCATATATTTT.

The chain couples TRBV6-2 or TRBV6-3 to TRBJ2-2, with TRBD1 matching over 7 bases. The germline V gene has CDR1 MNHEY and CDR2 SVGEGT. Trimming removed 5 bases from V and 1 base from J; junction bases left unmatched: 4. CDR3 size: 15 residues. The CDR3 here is CASSDRVRNTGELFF. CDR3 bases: TGTGCCAGCAGTGACAGGGTGAGGAACACCGGGGAGCTGTTTTTT.

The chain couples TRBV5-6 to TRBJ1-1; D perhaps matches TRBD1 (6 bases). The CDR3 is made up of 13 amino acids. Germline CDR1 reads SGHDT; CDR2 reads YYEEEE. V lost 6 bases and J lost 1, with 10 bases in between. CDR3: CASTRGWNTEAFF. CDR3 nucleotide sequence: TGTGCCAGCACCAGGGGCTGGAACACTGAAGCTTTCTTT.

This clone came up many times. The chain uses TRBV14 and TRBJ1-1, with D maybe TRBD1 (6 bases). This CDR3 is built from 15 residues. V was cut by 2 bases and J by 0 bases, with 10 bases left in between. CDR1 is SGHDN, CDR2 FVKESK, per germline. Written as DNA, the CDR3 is TGTGCCAGCAGCCAAAAACAGGGCTTGAACACTGAAGCTTTCTTT. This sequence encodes CASSQKQGLNTEAFF.

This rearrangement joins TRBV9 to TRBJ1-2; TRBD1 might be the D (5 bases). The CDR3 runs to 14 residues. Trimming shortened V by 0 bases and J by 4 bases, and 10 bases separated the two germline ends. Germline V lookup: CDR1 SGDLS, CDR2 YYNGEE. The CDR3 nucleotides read TGTGCCAGCAGCGTAGCAGACAGCGCCTATGGCTACACCTTC. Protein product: CASSVADSAYGYTF.

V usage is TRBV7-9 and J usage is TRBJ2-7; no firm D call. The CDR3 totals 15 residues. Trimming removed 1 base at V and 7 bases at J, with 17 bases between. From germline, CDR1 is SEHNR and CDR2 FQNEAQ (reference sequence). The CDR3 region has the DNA TGTGCCAGCAGCTTAGGGCAGGTACGCCGTTGGGAGCAGTACTTC. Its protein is CASSLGQVRRWEQYF.

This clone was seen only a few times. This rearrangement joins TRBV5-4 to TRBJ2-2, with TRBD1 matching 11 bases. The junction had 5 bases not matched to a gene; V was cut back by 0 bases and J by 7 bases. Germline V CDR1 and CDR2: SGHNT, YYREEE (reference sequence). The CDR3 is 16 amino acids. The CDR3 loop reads CASSLGTGGLVGELFF. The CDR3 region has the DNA TGTGCCAGCAGCTTGGGGACAGGGGGCCTTGTCGGGGAGCTGTTTTTT.

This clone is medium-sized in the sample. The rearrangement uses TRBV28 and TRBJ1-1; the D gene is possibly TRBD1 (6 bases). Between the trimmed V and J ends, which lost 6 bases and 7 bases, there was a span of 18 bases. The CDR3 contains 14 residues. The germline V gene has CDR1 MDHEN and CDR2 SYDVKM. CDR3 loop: CASRPPGGGNEAFF. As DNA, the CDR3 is TGTGCCAGCAGACCCCCGGGGGGGGGCAATGAAGCTTTCTTT.

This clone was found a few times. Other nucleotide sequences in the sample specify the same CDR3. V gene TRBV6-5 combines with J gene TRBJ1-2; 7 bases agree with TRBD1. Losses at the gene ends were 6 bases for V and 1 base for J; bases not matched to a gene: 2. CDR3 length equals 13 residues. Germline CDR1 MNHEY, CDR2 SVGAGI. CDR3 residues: CASRRQGNYGYTF. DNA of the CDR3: TGTGCCAGCAGGCGACAGGGTAACTATGGCTACACCTTC.

CDR3 nucleotide sequence: TGTGCCTGGAGTACGAGTGACGAGCAGTACTTC. Encoded protein: CAWSTSDEQYF. The rearrangement uses TRBV30 and TRBJ2-7; D call uncertain. V lost 2 bases and J lost 5, with 7 bases in between. CDR1 GTSNPN and CDR2 SVGIG come from the germline V gene (reference sequence). The CDR3 extends over 11 amino acids.

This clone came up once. DNA for the CDR3: TGTGCCAGCAGCTTAAACCTGGCAGGGGGTACGCAGTATTTT. This codes for CASSLNLAGGTQYF. This chain connects TRBV7-6 to TRBJ2-3; 7 bases line up with TRBD1. The length of the CDR3 is 14 residues. The V gene end was trimmed by 2 bases and the J gene end by 8 bases; junction bases not matched to a gene: 7. Germline loops: CDR1 SGHVS, CDR2 FNYEAQ.

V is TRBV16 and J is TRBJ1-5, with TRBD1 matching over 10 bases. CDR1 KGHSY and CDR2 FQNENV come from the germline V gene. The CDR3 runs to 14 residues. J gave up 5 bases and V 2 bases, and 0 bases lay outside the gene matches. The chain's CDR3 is CASSQGQGDQPQHF. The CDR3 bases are TGTGCCAGCAGCCAAGGACAGGGGGATCAGCCCCAGCATTTT. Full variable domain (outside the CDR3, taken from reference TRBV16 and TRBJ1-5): GEEVAQTPKHLVRGEGQKAKLYCAPIKGHSYVFWYQQVLKNEFKFLISFQNENVFDETGMPKERFSAKCLPNSPCSLEIQATKLEDSAVYFCASSQGQGDQPQHFGDGTRLSIL.

CDR3 sequence (DNA): TGTGCCAGTAGTATGACTAGCGGGGACTACGAGCAGTACTTC. This translates into CASSMTSGDYEQYF. The chain links TRBV19 to TRBJ2-7; TRBD2 matches at 11 bases. This CDR3 contains 14 residues. Germline V gene data show CDR1 as LNHDA and CDR2 as SQIVND (reference sequence). V lost 3 bases, J lost 3 bases, and 1 base stayed unmatched.

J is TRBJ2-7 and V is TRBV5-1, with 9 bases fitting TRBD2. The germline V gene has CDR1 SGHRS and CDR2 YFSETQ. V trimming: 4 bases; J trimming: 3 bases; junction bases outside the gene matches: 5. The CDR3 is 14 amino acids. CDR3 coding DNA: TGCGCCAGCAGCGGAGCGGGGGGTATCTACGAGCAGTACTTC. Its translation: CASSGAGGIYEQYF. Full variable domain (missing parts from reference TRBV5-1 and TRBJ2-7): KAGVTQTPRYLIKTRGQQVTLSCSPISGHRSVSWYQQTPGQGLQFLFEYFSETQRNKGNFPGRFSGRQFSNSRSEMNVSTLELGDSALYLCASSGAGGIYEQYFGPGTRLTVT.

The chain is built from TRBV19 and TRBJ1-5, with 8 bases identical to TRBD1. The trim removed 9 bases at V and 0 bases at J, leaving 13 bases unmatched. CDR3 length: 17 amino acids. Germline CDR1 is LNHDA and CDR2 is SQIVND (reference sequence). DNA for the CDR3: TGTGCCAGCCCACGCGGGACAGGTTCCTATAGCAATCAGCCCCAGCATTTT. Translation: CASPRGTGSYSNQPQHF. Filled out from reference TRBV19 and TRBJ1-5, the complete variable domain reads DGGITQSPKYLFRKEGQNVTLSCEQNLNHDAMYWYRQDPGQGLRLIYYSQIVNDFQKGDIAEGYSVSREKKESFPLTVTSAQKNPTAFYLCASPRGTGSYSNQPQHFGDGTRLSIL.

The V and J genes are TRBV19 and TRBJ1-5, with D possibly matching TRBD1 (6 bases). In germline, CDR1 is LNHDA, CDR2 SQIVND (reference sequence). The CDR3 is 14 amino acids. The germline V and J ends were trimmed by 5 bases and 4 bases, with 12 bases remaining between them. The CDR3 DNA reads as TGTGCCAGTAGTCGAGGGGGAGAAAATCAGCCCCAGCATTTT. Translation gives CASSRGGENQPQHF.